This T cell receptor beta chain was observed in a study of T cells in Graves' hyperthyroidism and ophthalmopathy (dated by TCRdb to the late 2010s). About the full investigation: Peripheral blood was collected at initial diagnosis, before any treatment. A discovery cohort of about 95 patients, 43 with Graves' ophthalmopathy and about 60 with stable Graves' hyperthyroidism, was used to find distinguishing TCR V-J signatures. An independent validation cohort of under 20 hyperthyroidism patients and about 15 patients who later progressed to ophthalmopathy tested prospective prediction of ophthalmopathy. The roughly 100 discovery patients were randomly split 7:3 into training and test sets. In addition, the study compared T-cell repertoires in thyroid tissue and in blood from six Graves' hyperthyroidism patients. After sampling, hyperthyroidism patients received methimazole starting at 30 mg daily, and ophthalmopathy patients received high-dose intravenous methylprednisolone. According to the paper, TCR Vbeta CDR3 sequencing was carried out on approximately 140 peripheral blood samples, which came from over 40 ophthalmopathy, approximately 78 hyperthyroidism and roughly 17 progressor patients.

Graves' hyperthyroidism was defined as stable when no progression to ophthalmopathy occurred over 18 months of follow-up. Hyperthyroidism patients were newly diagnosed, with disease duration under 2 months, and aged 18 to 65 years. Exclusion was applied to patients with uncontrolled infections, other autoimmune diseases, pregnancy or lactation. Diagnoses relied on clinical symptoms, serum thyroxine and TRAb, thyroid ultrasound and orbital computed tomography. PBMCs were isolated from 7.5 to 10 ml of fresh peripheral blood by Ficoll-Paque density gradient centrifugation. Total RNA was extracted with Trizol reagent, and quality was checked on an Agilent 2100 Bioanalyzer. Concerning this clonotype itself: No cognate antigen has been identified for it. No much larger clonotype is one base removed from it; base qualities were not supplied.

Results and caveats for the whole study, not just this receptor: In cross-validation, a model built on a 13 V-J signature told ophthalmopathy apart from stable hyperthyroidism with approximately 91% sensitivity and roughly 82% specificity, and in testing the same model reached 80%/75%. No statistical method was used to set the sample size in advance, and investigators knew the group allocation. In validation, the model predicted progression to ophthalmopathy with approximately 70% sensitivity and roughly 75% specificity, a median of roughly seven months before onset. Blood samples also contained most of the expanded thyroid clonotypes (frequency above 0.001), which suggests that blood repertoires may reflect thyroid immune responses.

Amplification of TCR beta CDR3 regions was carried out from RNA transcripts. The first round of RT-PCR for the TCR CDR3 was performed with the HTBI primer set and the Qiagen OneStep RT-PCR kit. Libraries were constructed in a second round of multiplex PCR, after which size selection and purification were performed. Libraries were sequenced paired-end with 100 bp reads on an Illumina HiSeq2000. As for the authors' bioinformatics: SOAPnuke was used to process the raw data, with reads discarded if the reads contained adapters or uncalled bases, had a mean Phred below 15, or lacked an exact constant-primer or identifier match. COPE v1.2.5 was used to merge the high-quality paired reads, and each unique nucleotide sequence was defined as a clonotype. Clonotypes were aligned to IMGT TRBV, TRBD and TRBJ reference segments using MiTCR v1.1. Analysis was restricted to V-J combinations with a frequency above 0.0001, which covered roughly 99% of repertoires. The TCS score was defined as the ratio of F50 (clonal expansion) to E x V (chaos), calculated using BLOSUM62-based TCRdist between CDR3 peptides within each V-J. Welch's t-statistics and random forest reduced approximately 520 V-J features to 10 to 15, which were used in a naive Bayes classifier (R e1071). The public reads were run again by TCRdb, first through fastp at Q25 and then through MiXCR, and only productive beta chains were kept. Identical CDR3 protein sequences are pooled into one entry, listed with their most common genes and DNA. TCRdb, rather than the study authors, made the V and J calls. This sample holds under 700,000 distinct CDR3 sequences; approximately 15% were observed only once. Around a sixth of the sample is taken by the ten largest.

V gives up 0 bases and J gives up 7 bases, and the segment between their germline ends measures 12 bases. The CDR3 starts with the cysteine, ends with the phenylalanine, and has 13 residues. The sequence is cut down to CDR3 DNA, 39 bases in frame from base 1. Based on the germline V gene (reference sequence), the CDR1 and CDR2 sequences are DFQATT and SNEGSKA. Material: blood. This receptor was obtained from a woman aged 18-30 years with Graves' hyperthyroidism. The sequence joins TRBV20-1 to TRBJ1-2, and perhaps TRBD1 as D gene, on 6 matching bases. The DNA sequence is TGCAGTGCTAGAGAAACAGGGAGGGCTGGCTACACCTTC. Translated, it gives CSARETGRAGYTF.